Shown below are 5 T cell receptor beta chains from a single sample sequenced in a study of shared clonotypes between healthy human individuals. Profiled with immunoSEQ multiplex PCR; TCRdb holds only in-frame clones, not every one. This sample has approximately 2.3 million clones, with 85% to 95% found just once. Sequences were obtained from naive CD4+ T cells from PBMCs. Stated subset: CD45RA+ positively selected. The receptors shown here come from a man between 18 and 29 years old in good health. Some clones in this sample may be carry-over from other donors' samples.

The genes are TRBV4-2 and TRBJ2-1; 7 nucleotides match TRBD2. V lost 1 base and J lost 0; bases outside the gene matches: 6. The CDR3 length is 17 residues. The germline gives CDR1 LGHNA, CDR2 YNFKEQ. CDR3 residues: CASSQGGGAGSYNEQFF. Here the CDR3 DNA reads TGTGCCAGCAGCCAAGGGGGAGGGGCGGGCTCCTACAATGAGCAGTTCTTC.

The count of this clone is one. The CDR3 loop reads CASSPNRDSQETQYF. As DNA, the CDR3 is TGTGCCAGCTCACCAAACAGGGACTCTCAAGAGACCCAGTACTTC. The chain combines TRBV18 with TRBJ2-5, with D perhaps assigned TRBD1 or TRBD2 (6 bases each). This CDR3 is built from 15 residues. V was trimmed by 2 bases and J by 2 bases, leaving 12 bases between them. CDR1 and CDR2 from the germline V gene are KGHSH and LQKENI.

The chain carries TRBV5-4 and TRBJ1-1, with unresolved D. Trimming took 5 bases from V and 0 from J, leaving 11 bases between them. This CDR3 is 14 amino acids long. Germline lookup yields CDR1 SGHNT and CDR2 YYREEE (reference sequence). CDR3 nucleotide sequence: TGTGCCAGCAGGCCATGGGTTATGAACACTGAAGCTTTCTTT. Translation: CASRPWVMNTEAFF.

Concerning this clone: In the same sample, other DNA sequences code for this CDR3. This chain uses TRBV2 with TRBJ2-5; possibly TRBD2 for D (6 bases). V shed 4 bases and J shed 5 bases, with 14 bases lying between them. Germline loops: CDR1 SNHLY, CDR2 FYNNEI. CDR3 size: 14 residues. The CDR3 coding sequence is TGTGCCAGCAGTGGCGGGACTGGGCGGGAGACCCAGTACTTC. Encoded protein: CASSGGTGRETQYF.

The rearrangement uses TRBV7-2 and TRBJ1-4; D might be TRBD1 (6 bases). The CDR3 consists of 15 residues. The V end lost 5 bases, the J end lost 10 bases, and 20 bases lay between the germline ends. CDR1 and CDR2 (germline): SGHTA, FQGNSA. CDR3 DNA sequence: TGTGCCAGCAGCCCGCCCCCGCCAGGGGAGGCAAAACTGTTTTTT. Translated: CASSPPPPGEAKLFF.